These 10 T cell receptor beta chains were all obtained from the same sample, sequenced in a study of shared clonotypes between healthy human individuals. Method: immunoSEQ multiplex PCR; TCRdb's copy keeps in-frame clones and lacks some. The sample includes 2 million to 2.5 million clones, approximately 96% seen only once; the top ten take about 0.13%. Sequencing was done on a sample of naive CD4+ T cells sorted from blood. Regarding subset: CD45RA+ positively selected. These receptors all stem from a man younger than 35 in good health.

The chain is built from TRBV2 and TRBJ2-4, with unresolved D. The germline gives CDR1 SNHLY, CDR2 FYNNEI. The CDR3 has 12 residues. Between the trimmed V and J ends, which lost 8 bases and 1 base, there was a span of 6 bases. The CDR3 is CASFSAKNIQYF. The CDR3, as DNA: TGTGCCAGCTTCTCGGCCAAAAACATTCAGTACTTC.

The V gene is TRBV18, the J gene TRBJ2-7; D is ambiguous. The CDR3 consists of 12 residues. Germline loops: CDR1 KGHSH, CDR2 LQKENI. Trimming took 1 base from V and 5 from J, leaving 6 bases between them. CDR3 residues: CASSPQANEQYF. The CDR3 DNA sequence: TGTGCCAGCTCACCACAGGCCAACGAGCAGTACTTC.

The genes are TRBV5-1 and TRBJ1-1, with a possible D match to TRBD1 (5 bases). The ends were cut back, 6 bases at V and 1 base at J, with 16 bases in the middle. CDR3 length equals 15 residues. The germline V gene has CDR1 SGHRS and CDR2 YFSETQ. The CDR3 coding sequence is TGCGCCAGCACCCCCGTGGGGGTCGGGAACACTGAAGCTTTCTTT. Protein sequence: CASTPVGVGNTEAFF. Complete variable domain (other parts from reference TRBV5-1 and TRBJ1-1): KAGVTQTPRYLIKTRGQQVTLSCSPISGHRSVSWYQQTPGQGLQFLFEYFSETQRNKGNFPGRFSGRQFSNSRSEMNVSTLELGDSALYLCASTPVGVGNTEAFFGQGTRLTVV.

The CDR3 region is CASSLQLPDTQYF. The CDR3 DNA reads TGTGCCAGCAGCCTTCAGCTCCCAGATACGCAGTATTTT. The chain joins TRBV11-2 to TRBJ2-3; D ambiguous. Trimming took off 5 bases at V and 4 bases at J, with 10 bases between the two ends. This CDR3 is built from 13 residues. The germline V gene has CDR1 SGHAT and CDR2 FQNNGV.

The chain employs TRBV9 and TRBJ1-1; no definite D call. V shed 0 bases and J shed 2 bases, with 11 bases lying between them. Germline V CDR1 and CDR2: SGDLS, YYNGEE. There are 15 residues in the CDR3. The CDR3 loop is CASSVEPTLNTEAFF. CDR3 DNA: TGTGCCAGCAGCGTAGAGCCCACCTTAAACACTGAAGCTTTCTTT.

CDR3 amino acids: CASQRWVGAYEQYF. Here the CDR3 DNA reads TGTGCCAGCCAGAGGTGGGTCGGGGCGTACGAGCAGTACTTC. This chain connects TRBV6-6 to TRBJ2-7; D may match TRBD1 or TRBD2 (5 bases each). The CDR3 contains 14 residues. V gave up 8 bases and J gave up 4 bases, with 18 bases separating them. From germline, CDR1 is MNHNY and CDR2 SVGAGI (reference sequence).

V gene TRBV9 combines with J gene TRBJ1-2; perhaps TRBD1 as D (5 bases). Trimming removed 0 bases from V and 7 bases from J, with 13 bases in between. From germline, CDR1 is SGDLS and CDR2 YYNGEE. This CDR3 is built from 14 residues. The CDR3 here is CASSVGGETIGYTF. CDR3 nucleotide sequence: TGTGCCAGCAGCGTAGGGGGGGAAACAATTGGCTACACCTTC.

A note on this clone: This same CDR3 is encoded by further DNA sequences in the sample. The chain recombines TRBV5-4 with TRBJ2-7, with TRBD1 matching 10 bases. The germline V gene encodes CDR1 SGHNT and CDR2 YYREEE (reference sequence). Trimming at V came to 0 bases and at J to 2 bases, leaving 2 bases not matched to a gene. There are 15 residues in the CDR3. CDR3 residues: CASSLGGTGAYEQYF. Here the CDR3 DNA reads TGTGCCAGCAGCTTGGGAGGGACAGGGGCCTACGAGCAGTACTTC.

This clone was seen a single time. The chain is built from TRBV6-1 and TRBJ2-3; 13 bases fit TRBD2. The CDR3 length is 17 residues. V gave up 6 bases and J gave up 7 bases; unmatched junction bases: 13. Germline V gene sequence: CDR1 MNHNS, CDR2 SASEGT. In nucleotides, the CDR3 is TGTGCCAGCAGAGAACTACTAGCGGGAGGGCAGAGAAATACGCAGTATTTT. This encodes CASRELLAGGQRNTQYF.

The chain uses TRBV2 and TRBJ2-1; tentative D call: TRBD2 (6 bases). V lost 6 bases and J lost 5, with 14 bases in between. The CDR3 runs to 14 residues. Germline values: CDR1 SNHLY, CDR2 FYNNEI. The DNA for the CDR3 is TGTGCCAGCAGGGACTATTGGGGTAACAATGAGCAGTTCTTC. This codes for CASRDYWGNNEQFF.